The rows below give T cell receptor beta chains drawn from one sample of a study of T cells after yellow fever vaccination. From the 5' RACE reads, TCRdb called clonotypes with MiXCR, one entry per CDR3 protein. Counted here are approximately 150,000 distinct CDR3 sequences, 7% to 9% occurring once; the ten biggest clones make up about 0.73%. The input for sequencing was CD4+ T cells sorted from PBMCs, taken 5 days after the yellow fever booster vaccination. The receptors stem from a man younger than 40 who received the YFV17D yellow fever vaccine. CDR3s include the opening cysteine and the closing phenylalanine or tryptophan. The order of the fields is D gene, V gene, clone size, J gene, CDR3 protein, CDR3 DNA. D genes are given only for firm matches. A clone size is listed for some rows: how often the clone was seen (once, few, many), or a class if it is expanded.

D gene: .; V gene: TRBV12-3/TRBV12-4; clone size: .; J gene: TRBJ2-7; CDR3 protein: CASSLSWGQGPYEQYF; CDR3 DNA: TGTGCCAGCAGTTTAAGTTGGGGTCAGGGGCCCTACGAGCAGTACTTC
D gene: TRBD2; V gene: TRBV24-1; clone size: many; J gene: TRBJ2-1; CDR3 protein: CATSKGLAGASYNEQFF; CDR3 DNA: TGTGCCACCAGTAAGGGACTAGCGGGAGCCTCCTACAATGAGCAGTTCTTC
D gene: TRBD2; V gene: TRBV20-1; clone size: many; J gene: TRBJ2-5; CDR3 protein: CSARPTSGRSQETQYF; CDR3 DNA: TGCAGTGCTAGACCTACTAGCGGGAGAAGTCAAGAGACCCAGTACTTC
D gene: .; V gene: TRBV14; clone size: many; J gene: TRBJ2-2; CDR3 protein: CASSQALARGRELFF; CDR3 DNA: TGTGCCAGCAGCCAAGCTCTAGCGAGGGGTCGGGAGCTGTTTTTT
D gene: .; V gene: TRBV3-1; clone size: many; J gene: TRBJ1-1; CDR3 protein: CASSQWDSEAFF; CDR3 DNA: TGTGCCAGCAGCCAGTGGGATTCTGAAGCTTTCTTT
D gene: .; V gene: TRBV6-6; clone size: many; J gene: TRBJ1-5; CDR3 protein: CASSYGGQPQHF; CDR3 DNA: TGTGCCAGCAGTTACGGGGGGCAGCCCCAGCATTTT
D gene: .; V gene: TRBV5-1; clone size: many; J gene: TRBJ2-7; CDR3 protein: CASSLVTPHQGGYEQYF; CDR3 DNA: TGCGCCAGCAGCTTGGTAACCCCCCATCAGGGCGGCTACGAGCAGTACTTC
D gene: .; V gene: TRBV7-2; clone size: few; J gene: TRBJ2-1; CDR3 protein: CASSLVASRDNEQFF; CDR3 DNA: TGTGCCAGCAGCTTAGTCGCTAGTCGTGACAATGAGCAGTTCTTC
D gene: .; V gene: TRBV20-1; clone size: many; J gene: TRBJ2-4; CDR3 protein: CSTRWAKNIQYF; CDR3 DNA: TGCAGTACCCGGTGGGCCAAAAACATTCAGTACTTC
D gene: TRBD1; V gene: TRBV20-1; clone size: many; J gene: TRBJ1-5; CDR3 protein: CSARGQGGNQPQHF; CDR3 DNA: TGCAGTGCTAGAGGACAGGGGGGCAATCAGCCCCAGCATTTT
D gene: TRBD2; V gene: TRBV20-1; clone size: .; J gene: TRBJ2-7; CDR3 protein: CCAKPLRLAASYEQYF; CDR3 DNA: TGCTGTGCTAAGCCCCTGAGACTAGCGGCCTCCTACGAGCAGTACTTC
D gene: .; V gene: TRBV3-1; clone size: few; J gene: TRBJ1-3; CDR3 protein: CASSQDPHEGTIYF; CDR3 DNA: TGTGCCAGCAGCCAAGACCCCCATGAGGGCACCATATATTTT
D gene: .; V gene: TRBV30; clone size: .; J gene: TRBJ1-5; CDR3 protein: CACSLGAGQPQHF; CDR3 DNA: TGTGCCTGTTCGCTGGGGGCCGGTCAGCCCCAGCATTTT
D gene: TRBD1; V gene: TRBV7-2; clone size: many; J gene: TRBJ1-2; CDR3 protein: CASRSGQGGYGYTF; CDR3 DNA: TGTGCCAGCAGATCGGGACAGGGTGGCTATGGCTACACCTTC
D gene: TRBD1; V gene: TRBV6-2/TRBV6-3; clone size: few; J gene: TRBJ1-1; CDR3 protein: CASSYRRQGAANTEAFF; CDR3 DNA: TGTGCCAGCAGTTACCGTAGACAGGGGGCAGCGAACACTGAAGCTTTCTTT
D gene: .; V gene: TRBV7-2; clone size: many; J gene: TRBJ2-4; CDR3 protein: CASSSDPGPNIQYF; CDR3 DNA: TGTGCCAGCAGCTCAGACCCGGGCCCAAACATTCAGTACTTC
D gene: .; V gene: TRBV20-1; clone size: many; J gene: TRBJ2-7; CDR3 protein: CSAPRVTGEQYF; CDR3 DNA: TGCAGTGCGCCCAGGGTAACGGGCGAGCAGTACTTC
D gene: TRBD1; V gene: TRBV5-1; clone size: many; J gene: TRBJ2-7; CDR3 protein: CASSKKTGGHYEQYF; CDR3 DNA: TGCGCCAGCAGCAAGAAGACAGGGGGCCACTACGAGCAGTACTTC
D gene: .; V gene: TRBV12-3/TRBV12-4; clone size: many; J gene: TRBJ2-5; CDR3 protein: CASSLERRALETQYF; CDR3 DNA: TGTGCCAGCAGTTTAGAGCGGAGGGCCTTGGAGACCCAGTACTTC
D gene: .; V gene: TRBV7-9; clone size: many; J gene: TRBJ2-1; CDR3 protein: CASSKDTYNEQFF; CDR3 DNA: TGTGCCAGCAGCAAGGACACCTACAATGAGCAGTTCTTC
D gene: TRBD1; V gene: TRBV5-4; clone size: .; J gene: TRBJ2-7; CDR3 protein: CASRLDRVAYEQYF; CDR3 DNA: TGTGCCAGCAGATTGGACAGGGTCGCCTACGAGCAGTACTTC
D gene: .; V gene: TRBV29-1; clone size: many; J gene: TRBJ2-2; CDR3 protein: CSVGSTKGRTGELFF; CDR3 DNA: TGCAGCGTCGGATCTACGAAGGGGAGGACCGGGGAGCTGTTTTTT
D gene: .; V gene: TRBV7-8; clone size: many; J gene: TRBJ2-3; CDR3 protein: CASSLKEGTQYF; CDR3 DNA: TGTGCCAGCAGCTTAAAAGAGGGAACGCAGTATTTT
D gene: .; V gene: TRBV24-1; clone size: many; J gene: TRBJ2-1; CDR3 protein: CATSDWRQEQFF; CDR3 DNA: TGTGCCACCAGTGACTGGAGACAAGAGCAGTTCTTC
D gene: .; V gene: TRBV19; clone size: many; J gene: TRBJ2-1; CDR3 protein: CASSILRGKVYEQFF; CDR3 DNA: TGTGCCAGTAGTATTCTTCGCGGGAAGGTCTATGAGCAGTTCTTC
D gene: .; V gene: TRBV13; clone size: many; J gene: TRBJ2-7; CDR3 protein: CASSFVHEQYF; CDR3 DNA: TGTGCCAGCAGCTTCGTCCACGAGCAGTACTTC